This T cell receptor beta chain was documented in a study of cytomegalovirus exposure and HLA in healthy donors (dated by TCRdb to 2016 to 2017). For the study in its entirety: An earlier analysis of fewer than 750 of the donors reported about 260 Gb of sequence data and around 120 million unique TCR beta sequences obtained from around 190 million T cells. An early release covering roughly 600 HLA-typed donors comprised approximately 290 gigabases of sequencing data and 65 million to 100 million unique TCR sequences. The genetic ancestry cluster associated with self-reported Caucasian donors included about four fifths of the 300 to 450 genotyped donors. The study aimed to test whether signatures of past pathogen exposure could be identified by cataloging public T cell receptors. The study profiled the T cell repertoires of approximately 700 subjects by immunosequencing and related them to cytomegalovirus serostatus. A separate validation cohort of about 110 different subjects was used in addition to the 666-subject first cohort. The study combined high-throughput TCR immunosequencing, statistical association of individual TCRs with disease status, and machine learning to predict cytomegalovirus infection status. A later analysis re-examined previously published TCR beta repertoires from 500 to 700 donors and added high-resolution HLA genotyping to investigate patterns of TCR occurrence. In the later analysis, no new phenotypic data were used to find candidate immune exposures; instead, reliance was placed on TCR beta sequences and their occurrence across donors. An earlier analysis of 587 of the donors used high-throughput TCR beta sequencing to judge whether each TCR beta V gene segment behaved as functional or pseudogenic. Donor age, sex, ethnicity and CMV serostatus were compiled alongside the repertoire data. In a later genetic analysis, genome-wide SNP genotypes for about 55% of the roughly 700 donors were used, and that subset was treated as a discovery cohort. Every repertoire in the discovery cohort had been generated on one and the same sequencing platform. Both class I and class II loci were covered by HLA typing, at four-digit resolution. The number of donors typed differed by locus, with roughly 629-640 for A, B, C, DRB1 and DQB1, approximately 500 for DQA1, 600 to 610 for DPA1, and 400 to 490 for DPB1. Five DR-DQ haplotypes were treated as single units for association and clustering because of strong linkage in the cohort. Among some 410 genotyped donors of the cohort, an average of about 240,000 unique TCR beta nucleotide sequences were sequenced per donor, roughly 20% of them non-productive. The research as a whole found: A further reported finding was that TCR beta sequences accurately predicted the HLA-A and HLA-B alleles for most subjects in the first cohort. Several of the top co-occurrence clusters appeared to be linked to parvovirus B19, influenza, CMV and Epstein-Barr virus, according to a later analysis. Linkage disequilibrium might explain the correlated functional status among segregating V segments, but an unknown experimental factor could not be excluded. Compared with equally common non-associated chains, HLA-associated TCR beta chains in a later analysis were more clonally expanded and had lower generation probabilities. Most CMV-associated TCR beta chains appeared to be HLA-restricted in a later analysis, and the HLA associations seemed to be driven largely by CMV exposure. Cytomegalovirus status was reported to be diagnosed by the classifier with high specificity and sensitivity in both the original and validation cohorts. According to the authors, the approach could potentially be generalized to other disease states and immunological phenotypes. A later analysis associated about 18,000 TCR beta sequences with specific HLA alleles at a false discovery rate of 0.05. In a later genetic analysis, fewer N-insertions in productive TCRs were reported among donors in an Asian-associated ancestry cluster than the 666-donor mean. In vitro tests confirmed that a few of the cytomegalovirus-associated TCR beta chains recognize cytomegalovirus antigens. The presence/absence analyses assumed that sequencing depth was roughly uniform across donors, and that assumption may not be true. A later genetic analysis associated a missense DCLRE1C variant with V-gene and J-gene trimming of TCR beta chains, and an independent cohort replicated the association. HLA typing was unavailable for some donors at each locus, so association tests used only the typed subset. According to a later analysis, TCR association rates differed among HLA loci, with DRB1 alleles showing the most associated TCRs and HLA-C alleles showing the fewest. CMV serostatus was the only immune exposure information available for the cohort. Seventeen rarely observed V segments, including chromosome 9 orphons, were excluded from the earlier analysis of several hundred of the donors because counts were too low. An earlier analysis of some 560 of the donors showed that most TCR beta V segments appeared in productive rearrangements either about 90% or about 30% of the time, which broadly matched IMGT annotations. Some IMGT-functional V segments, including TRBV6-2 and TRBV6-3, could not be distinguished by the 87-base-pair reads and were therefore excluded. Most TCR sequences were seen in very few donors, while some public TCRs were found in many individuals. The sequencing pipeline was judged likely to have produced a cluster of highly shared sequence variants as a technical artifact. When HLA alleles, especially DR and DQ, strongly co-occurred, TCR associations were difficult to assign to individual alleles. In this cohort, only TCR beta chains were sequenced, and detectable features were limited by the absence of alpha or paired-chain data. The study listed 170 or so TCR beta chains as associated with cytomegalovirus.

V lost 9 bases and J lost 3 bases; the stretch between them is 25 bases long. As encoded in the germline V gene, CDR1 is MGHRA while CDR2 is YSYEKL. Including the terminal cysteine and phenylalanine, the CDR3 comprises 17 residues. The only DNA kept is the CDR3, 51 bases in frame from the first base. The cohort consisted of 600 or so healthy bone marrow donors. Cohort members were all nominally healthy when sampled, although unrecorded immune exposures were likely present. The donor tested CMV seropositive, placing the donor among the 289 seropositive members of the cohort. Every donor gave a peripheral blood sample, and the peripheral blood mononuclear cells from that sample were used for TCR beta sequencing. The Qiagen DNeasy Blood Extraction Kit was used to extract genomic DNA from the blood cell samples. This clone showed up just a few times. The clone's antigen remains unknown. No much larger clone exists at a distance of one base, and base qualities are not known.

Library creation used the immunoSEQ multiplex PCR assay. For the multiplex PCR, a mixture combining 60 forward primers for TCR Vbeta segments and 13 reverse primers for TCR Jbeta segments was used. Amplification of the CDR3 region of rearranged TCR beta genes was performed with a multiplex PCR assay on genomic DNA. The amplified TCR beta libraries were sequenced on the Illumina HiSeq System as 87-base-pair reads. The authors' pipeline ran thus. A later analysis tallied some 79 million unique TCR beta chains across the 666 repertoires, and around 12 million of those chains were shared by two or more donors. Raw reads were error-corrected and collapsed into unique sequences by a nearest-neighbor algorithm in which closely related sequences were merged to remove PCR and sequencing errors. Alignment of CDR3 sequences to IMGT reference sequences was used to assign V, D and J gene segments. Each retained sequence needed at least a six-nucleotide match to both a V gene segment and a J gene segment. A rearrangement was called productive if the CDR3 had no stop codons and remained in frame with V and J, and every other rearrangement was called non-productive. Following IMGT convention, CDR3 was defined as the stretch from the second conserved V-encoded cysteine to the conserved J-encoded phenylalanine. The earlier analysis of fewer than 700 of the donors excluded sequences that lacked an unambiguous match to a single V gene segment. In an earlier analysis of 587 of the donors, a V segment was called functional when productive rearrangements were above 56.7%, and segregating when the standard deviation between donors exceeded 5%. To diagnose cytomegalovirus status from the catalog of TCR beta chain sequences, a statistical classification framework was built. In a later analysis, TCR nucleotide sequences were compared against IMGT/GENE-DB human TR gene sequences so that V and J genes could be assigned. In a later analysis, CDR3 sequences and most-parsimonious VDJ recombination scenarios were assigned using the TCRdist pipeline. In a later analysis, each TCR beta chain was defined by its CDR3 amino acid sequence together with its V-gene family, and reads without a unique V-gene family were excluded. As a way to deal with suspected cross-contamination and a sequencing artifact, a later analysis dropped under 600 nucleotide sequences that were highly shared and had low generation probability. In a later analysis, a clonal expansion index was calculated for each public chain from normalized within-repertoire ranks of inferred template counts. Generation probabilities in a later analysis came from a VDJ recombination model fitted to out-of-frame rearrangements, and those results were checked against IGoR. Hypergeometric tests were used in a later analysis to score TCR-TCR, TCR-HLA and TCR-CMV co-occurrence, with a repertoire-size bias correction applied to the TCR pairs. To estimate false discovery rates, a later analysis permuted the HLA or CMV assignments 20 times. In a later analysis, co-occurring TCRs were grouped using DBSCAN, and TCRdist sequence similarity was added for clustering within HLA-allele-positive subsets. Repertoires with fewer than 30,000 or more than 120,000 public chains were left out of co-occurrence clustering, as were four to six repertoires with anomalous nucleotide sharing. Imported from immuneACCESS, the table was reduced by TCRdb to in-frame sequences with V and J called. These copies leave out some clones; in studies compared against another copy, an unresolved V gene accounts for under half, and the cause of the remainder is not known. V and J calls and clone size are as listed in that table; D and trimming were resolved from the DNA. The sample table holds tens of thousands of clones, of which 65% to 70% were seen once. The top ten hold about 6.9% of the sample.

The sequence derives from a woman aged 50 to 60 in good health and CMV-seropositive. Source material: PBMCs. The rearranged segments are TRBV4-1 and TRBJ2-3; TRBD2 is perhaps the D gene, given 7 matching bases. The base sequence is TGCGCCAGTTCGCCAAGGGGAGGGGGGGGCCGGACAGATACGCAGTATTTT. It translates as CASSPRGGGGRTDTQYF.